This T cell receptor (beta chain) was documented in a study of graft-versus-host responses after intestinal transplantation. Study as a whole: Recipients had transplants, and these were multivisceral, liver-intestinal, or isolated intestinal. Whole-study results and caveats: High graft-versus-host to host-versus-graft clonal ratios were seen in allografts of patients with graft-donor T cell macrochimerism.

The assay was immunoSEQ multiplex PCR, and TCRdb's table has in-frame clones only and misses some. This table holds 90,000 to 150,000 clones, approximately 95% found once. V lost 0 bases and J 2 bases, leaving 2 bases between the germline ends. CDR3 length: 12 amino acids. CDR1 SEHNR and CDR2 FQNEAQ come from the germline V gene (reference sequence). A note on this clone: The target antigen is unknown.

The chain combines TRBV7-9 with TRBJ2-7; D remains ambiguous. Material: unstimulated CD8+ T cells sorted from spleen or lymph node cells, obtained before intestinal transplant. This receptor was identified in a human donor who received an intestinal transplant. The CDR3 region is CASSLAPYEQYF. The CDR3, as DNA: TGTGCCAGCAGCTTAGCCCCCTACGAGCAGTACTTC. The entire variable domain, with the rest obtained from reference TRBV7-9 and TRBJ2-7, is as follows: DTGVSQNPRHKITKRGQNVTFRCDPISEHNRLYWYRQTLGQGPEFLTYFQNEAQLEKSRLLSDRFSAERPKGSFSTLEIQRTEQGDSAMYLCASSLAPYEQYFGPGTRLTVT.